This paragraph covers one T cell receptor beta chain sequence. These data originate in a study of tumor-infiltrating lymphocytes in primary liver carcinoma. Trimming cost V 0 bases and J 0 bases; bases outside gene matches: 10. CDR3 length equals 18 residues. Germline loops: CDR1 GTSNPN, CDR2 SVGIG (reference sequence). With a constant-region primer, TCR beta cDNA was made from approximately 520 ng of total RNA. Libraries of TCR beta came from three nested multiplex PCR rounds with slightly modified ARM-PCR. Primers for the first two PCR rounds were TRBV1-TRBV30 forward primers and a C-beta reverse primer (about 9 cycles per round). TCRdb reprocessed the multiplex PCR reads via MiXCR and lists one record per CDR3 protein. The sample yields fewer than 350,000 distinct CDR3 sequences, approximately 65% seen once. RNA was extracted from whole blood without cell sorting, alongside germline DNA.

The chain uses TRBV30 and TRBJ2-3; 9 nucleotides match TRBD2. Sequencing was performed on peripheral blood. This receptor was obtained from a man aged 40-55 years with primary liver carcinoma and hepatitis B virus infection. The CDR3 reads CAWSVGHSGSTSTDTQYF. The CDR3 nucleotides are TGTGCCTGGAGTGTTGGGCATAGCGGGAGTACGAGCACAGATACGCAGTATTTT.